This TCR beta chain was sequenced in a study of T cells in Graves' hyperthyroidism and ophthalmopathy. Per germline, CDR1 SGHAT and CDR2 FQDESV (reference sequence). The V gene lost 10 bases and the J gene lost 5 bases, with 29 bases spanning the gap. CDR3 length equals 17 residues. Amplified TCR beta CDR3 regions came from RNA transcripts. TCR CDR3 regions were first amplified by RT-PCR with HTBI primers. TCRdb called the multiplex PCR reads again in MiXCR, with one record for every CDR3 protein. There are 700,000 to 950,000 distinct CDR3 sequences in the sample; around 40% occur only once, and around 32% lies in the top ten.

Sequencing was done on a sample of blood. The chain couples TRBV11-1 to TRBJ2-5; D perhaps matches TRBD2 (10 bases). The origin of this receptor is a woman aged 40 to 50 with Graves' hyperthyroidism. As DNA, the CDR3 is TGTGCCATCAAAGGGGCAGCGGGAGGGACAGGGCGCGAGACCCAGTACTTC. This codes for CAIKGAAGGTGRETQYF.